Given below is one TCR beta chain in context. What antigen it recognizes has not been identified. Base qualities are not provided; no much larger clone lies one nucleotide away. Read against the paper, the sample's time point label means: about 28 days (+/-7) after the second vaccine dose. AZD1222 recipients with second doses at about 4 weeks or about 12 weeks were pooled, because spike-specific TCR depth and breadth did not differ between schedules. Samples from vaccinated people were obtained from the UK trials COV001 and COV002, which included a single-blind randomized controlled phase 2/3 trial of AZD1222 (ChAdOx1 nCoV-19) in healthy adults. For TCRbeta chain sequencing, PBMC samples were collected from trial participants at day 0 and at day 28 after the second dose. The CDR3 regions of human TCRbeta chains were subjected to immunosequencing. Processing in the source paper ran as follows. TCRs in the repertoires were compared against a reference library of SARS-CoV-2-specific TCRs that had been generated with the MIRA antigen-specificity platform. Breadth meant the fraction of unique TCRs that were SARS-CoV-2-associated, whereas depth meant the fraction of total T cells that were SARS-CoV-2-associated. Using the MIRA data, each spike-specific TCR was assigned both to the spike region to which the TCR was reactive and to a CD4 or CD8 class. Log10-transformed breadth and depth values were compared by one-way ANOVA with Sidak's multiple comparisons tests. TCRdb re-hosts the immuneACCESS table, in-frame sequences only. Its copies lack some clones; in the studies checked, an unresolved V gene accounts for under half of them, and the cause for the rest is not known. From that table come the V and J calls and clone size; the DNA was used to work out D and trimming. In this sample the table shows under 140,000 clones, roughly 89% of which occur a single time. The ten largest clones add up to 2% to 2.5% of the sample.

This entry belongs to a study of T cell responses to AZD1222 COVID-19 vaccine (dated by TCRdb to 2020 to 2023). In the study overall: TCR sequencing was performed for roughly 250 trial participants, of whom about 200 were given two doses of AZD1222 and approximately 25 were given two doses of MenACWY control vaccine. Trial participants were enrolled into age subgroups of 18-55, 56-69 and 70-plus years, which contained about 160, 30 and 59 TCR-sequenced participants, respectively. On the study overall, not on this receptor specifically: In the small 56-69-year group, the increase in depth fell short of significance, most likely because of low power. Reportedly, close to half of the unique spike-specific TCRs recognized epitopes lying outside the regions that are mutated in the B.1.351 and B.1.1.7 variants. CD4 TCRs associated with the vaccine covered the entire spike protein, and the dominant responses were in regions 160-218 and 743-854. No day 14 peak-response samples were available, so repertoires were characterized only after the peak T cell response. After two AZD1222 doses, spike-specific TCR breadth and depth were significantly higher than at day 0 and than in MenACWY recipients. Only six AZD1222 recipients were SARS-CoV-2 seropositive at baseline, limiting conclusions about previously exposed vaccinees. Participants were mostly white British and included more females than males, and it was suggested by the authors that clonal diversity may have been underestimated.

The junction carries 14 bases between V and J, which are trimmed by 1 base and 0 bases respectively. From a lookup of the germline V gene, CDR1 and CDR2 are SGHRS and YFSETQ. The CDR3 sequence holds 17 residues, the cysteine and phenylalanine included. Just CDR3 DNA is preserved here, 51 bases in frame from base 1. This clonotype was sampled from an adult who received the AZD1222 COVID-19 vaccine. The V gene is TRBV5-1 and the J gene is TRBJ2-1, and perhaps TRBD2 as D gene, on 7 matching bases. The sequences come from peripheral blood, collected 28 days after the second AZD1222 dose. The DNA sequence is as follows: TGCGCCAGCAGCTTGAGTGTGCGGGGGCCCTCCTACAATGAGCAGTTCTTC. It codes for CASSLSVRGPSYNEQFF. With all but the CDR3 taken from the reference TRBV5-1 and TRBJ2-1 genes, the full variable domain is: KAGVTQTPRYLIKTRGQQVTLSCSPISGHRSVSWYQQTPGQGLQFLFEYFSETQRNKGNFPGRFSGRQFSNSRSEMNVSTLELGDSALYLCASSLSVRGPSYNEQFFGPGTRLTVL.